The 9 T cell receptor beta chains in this list originate from one sample, sequenced in a study of T cells in tuberculosis. Assay used: immunoSEQ multiplex PCR; TCRdb lists only in-frame clones, some missing. The sample contains approximately 35,000 clones, around 95% of which appear only once. The specimen sequenced was PBMCs. All receptors come from a donor aged 10 to 29 with latent tuberculosis or without tuberculosis infection.

The chain uses TRBV4-1 and TRBJ2-7, with a tentative D call TRBD1 (6 bases). Deletions cut 3 bases from V and 1 base from J, with 10 bases between. In germline, CDR1 is MGHRA, CDR2 YSYEKL. The CDR3 spans 14 residues. CDR3 in DNA: TGCGCCAGCAGCCAGGGACACCTATCCTACGAGCAGTACTTC. Encoded protein: CASSQGHLSYEQYF.

The V gene is TRBV5-1, the J gene TRBJ2-1; D is perhaps TRBD1 (6 bases). Germline loops: CDR1 SGHRS, CDR2 YFSETQ. The V and J ends lost 0 bases and 5 bases respectively, with 9 bases between them. The CDR3 has 14 amino acids. The CDR3 sequence is CASSLGDMDNEQFF. The DNA of the CDR3 is TGCGCCAGCAGCTTGGGGGACATGGACAATGAGCAGTTCTTC.

For this clone: Germline and junction disagree at one end, which may indicate a read error. The V call is TRBV10-1, the J call TRBJ2-2; tentative D call: TRBD1 (6 bases). Germline V CDR1 and CDR2: WNHNN, SYGVQD (reference sequence). The CDR3 runs to 13 residues. The CDR3 DNA sequence: TGCGCCAGCAGTGACAGGGGCTCCGGCGAGCTGTTTTTT. Translating gives CASSDRGSGELFF.

V and J are TRBV18 and TRBJ2-2; a possible D gene is TRBD1 (6 bases). Germline loops: CDR1 KGHSH, CDR2 LQKENI. CDR3 length: 17 amino acids. Trimming pared 3 bases from V and 0 bases from J, leaving 14 bases between. The CDR3 spells CASSPLPGTTNTGELFF. CDR3 DNA sequence: TGTGCCAGCTCACCGTTGCCCGGGACAACGAACACCGGGGAGCTGTTTTTT.

The rearrangement links TRBV5-6 to TRBJ1-1; possibly TRBD1 for D (6 bases). The CDR3 is 14 residues long. The V end was cut by 3 bases, the J end by 6 bases, with 15 bases between. Looked up from germline, CDR1 is SGHDT and CDR2 is YYEEEE. CDR3 sequence (DNA): TGTGCCAGCAGCTATATTACAGGGTTCGCTGAAGCTTTCTTT. Amino acid sequence: CASSYITGFAEAFF.

The V and J genes are TRBV7-6 and TRBJ2-1; TRBD2 agrees at 8 bases. Germline lookup yields CDR1 SGHVS and CDR2 FNYEAQ. Unmatched junction bases numbered 4, after V lost 1 base and J lost 5 bases. CDR3 size: 15 residues. Written as DNA, the CDR3 is TGTGCCAGCAGCTTAGAGCTAGCGGGCGACAATGAGCAGTTCTTC. As protein: CASSLELAGDNEQFF.

This CDR3 is CASSPDKSYEQYF. The DNA of the CDR3 is TGTGCCAGCAGTCCTGACAAGTCCTACGAGCAGTACTTC. The V call is TRBV27, the J call TRBJ2-7; D uncertain. The CDR3 consists of 13 residues. Per germline, CDR1 MNHEY and CDR2 SMNVEV (reference sequence). V was pared by 5 bases and J by 1 base, with 9 bases between.

This chain links TRBV30 with TRBJ2-2; 7 nucleotides line up with TRBD2. Per the germline V gene, CDR1 is GTSNPN and CDR2 is SVGIG (reference sequence). Trimming at V came to 1 base and at J to 5 bases, leaving 1 base not matched to a gene. This CDR3 region has 13 residues. The CDR3, as DNA: TGTGCCTGGAGTGAAGCGGGAACCGGGGAGCTGTTTTTT. The encoded protein is CAWSEAGTGELFF.

The chain is built from TRBV11-3 and TRBJ1-3, with 7 bases matching TRBD1. V gave up 2 bases and J gave up 0 bases; unmatched junction bases: 7. The CDR3 length is 17 residues. The germline V gene encodes CDR1 SGHNT and CDR2 YENEEA. DNA for the CDR3: TGTGCCAGCAGCTTACACACAGGACAGGACTCTGGAAACACCATATATTTT. It translates to CASSLHTGQDSGNTIYF.